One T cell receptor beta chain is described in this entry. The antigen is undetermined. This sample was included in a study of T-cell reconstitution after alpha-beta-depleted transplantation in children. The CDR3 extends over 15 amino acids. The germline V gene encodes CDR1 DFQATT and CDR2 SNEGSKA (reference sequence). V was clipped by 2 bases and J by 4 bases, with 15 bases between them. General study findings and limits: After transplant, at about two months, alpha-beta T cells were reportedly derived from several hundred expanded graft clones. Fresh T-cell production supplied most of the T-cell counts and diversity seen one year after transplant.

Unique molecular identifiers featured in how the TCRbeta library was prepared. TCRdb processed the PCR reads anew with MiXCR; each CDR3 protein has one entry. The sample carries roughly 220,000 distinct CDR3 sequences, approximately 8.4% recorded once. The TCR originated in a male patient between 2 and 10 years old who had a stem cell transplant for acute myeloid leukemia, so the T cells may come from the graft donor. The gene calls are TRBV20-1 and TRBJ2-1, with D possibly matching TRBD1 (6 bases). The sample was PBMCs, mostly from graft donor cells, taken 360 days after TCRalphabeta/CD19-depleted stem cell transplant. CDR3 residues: CSARKQGPPYNEQFF. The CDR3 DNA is TGCAGTGCTAGAAAACAGGGTCCCCCTTACAATGAGCAGTTCTTC.